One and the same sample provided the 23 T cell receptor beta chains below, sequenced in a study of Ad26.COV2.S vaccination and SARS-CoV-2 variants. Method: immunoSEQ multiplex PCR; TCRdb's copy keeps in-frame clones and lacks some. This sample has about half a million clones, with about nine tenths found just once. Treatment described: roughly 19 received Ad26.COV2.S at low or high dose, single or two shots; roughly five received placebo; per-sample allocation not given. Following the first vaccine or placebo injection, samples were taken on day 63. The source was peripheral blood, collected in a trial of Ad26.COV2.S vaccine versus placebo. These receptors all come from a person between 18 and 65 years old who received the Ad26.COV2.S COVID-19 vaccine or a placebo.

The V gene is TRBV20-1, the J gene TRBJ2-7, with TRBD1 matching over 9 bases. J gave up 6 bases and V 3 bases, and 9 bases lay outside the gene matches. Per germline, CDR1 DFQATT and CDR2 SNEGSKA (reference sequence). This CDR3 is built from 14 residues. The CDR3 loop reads CSASGGQGAAEQYF. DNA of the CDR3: TGCAGTGCTAGTGGGGGACAGGGAGCTGCCGAGCAGTACTTC.

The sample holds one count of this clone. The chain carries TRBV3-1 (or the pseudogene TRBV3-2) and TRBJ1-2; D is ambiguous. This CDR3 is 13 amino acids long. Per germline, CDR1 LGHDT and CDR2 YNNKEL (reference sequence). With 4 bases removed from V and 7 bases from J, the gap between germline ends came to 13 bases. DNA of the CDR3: TGTGCCAGCAGCCCCCATGGGGAGGGTGGCTACACCTTC. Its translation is CASSPHGEGGYTF.

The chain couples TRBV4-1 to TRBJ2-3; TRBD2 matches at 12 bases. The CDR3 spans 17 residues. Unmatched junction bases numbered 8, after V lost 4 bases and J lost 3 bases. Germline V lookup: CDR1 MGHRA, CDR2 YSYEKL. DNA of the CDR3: TGCGCCAGCAGCCTCCTACAGACTAGCGGGAGTACAGATACGCAGTATTTT. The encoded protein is CASSLLQTSGSTDTQYF.

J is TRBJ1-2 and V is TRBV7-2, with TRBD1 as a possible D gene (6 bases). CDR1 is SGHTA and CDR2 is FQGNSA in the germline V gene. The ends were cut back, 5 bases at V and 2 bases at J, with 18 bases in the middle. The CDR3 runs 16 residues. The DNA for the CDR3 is TGTGCCAGCAGCCATTTCGTGGGGGCTCGGAACTATGGCTACACCTTC. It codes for CASSHFVGARNYGYTF.

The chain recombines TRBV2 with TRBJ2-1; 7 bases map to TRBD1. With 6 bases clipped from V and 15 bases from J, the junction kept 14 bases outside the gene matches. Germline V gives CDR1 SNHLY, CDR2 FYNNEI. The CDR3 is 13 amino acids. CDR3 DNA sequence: TGTGCCAGCAGCGCTACACCTACAGGGGAGACGTTCTTC. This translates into CASSATPTGETFF.

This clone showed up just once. This CDR3 is CASSYLGSRYEQYF. The CDR3 DNA is TGTGCCAGCAGTTACCTGGGGTCCCGCTACGAGCAGTACTTC. This chain uses TRBV6-2 or TRBV6-3 with TRBJ2-7; no clear D gene. The CDR3 length is 14 residues. Per germline, CDR1 MNHEY and CDR2 SVGEGT. V was shortened by 2 bases and J by 3 bases, with 11 bases between the two germline ends.

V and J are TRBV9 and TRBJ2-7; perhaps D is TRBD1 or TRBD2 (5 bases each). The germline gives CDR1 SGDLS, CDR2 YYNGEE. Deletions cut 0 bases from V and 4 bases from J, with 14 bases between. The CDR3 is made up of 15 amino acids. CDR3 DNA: TGTGCCAGCAGCGTAGCCGGGGACCTTTTTTACGAGCAGTACTTC. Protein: CASSVAGDLFYEQYF.

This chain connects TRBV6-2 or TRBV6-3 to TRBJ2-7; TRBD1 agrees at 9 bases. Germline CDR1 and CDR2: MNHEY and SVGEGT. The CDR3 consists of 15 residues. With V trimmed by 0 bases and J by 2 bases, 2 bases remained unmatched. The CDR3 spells CASSYSGTGTYEQYF. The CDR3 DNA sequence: TGTGCCAGCAGTTACTCCGGGACAGGGACCTACGAGCAGTACTTC.

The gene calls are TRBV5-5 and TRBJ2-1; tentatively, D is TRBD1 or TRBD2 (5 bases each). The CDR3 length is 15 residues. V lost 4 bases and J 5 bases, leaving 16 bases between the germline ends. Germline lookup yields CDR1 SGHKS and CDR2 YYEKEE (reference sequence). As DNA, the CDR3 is TGTGCCAGCAGCACTCCGGGACCGGGCCACAATGAGCAGTTCTTC. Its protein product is CASSTPGPGHNEQFF.

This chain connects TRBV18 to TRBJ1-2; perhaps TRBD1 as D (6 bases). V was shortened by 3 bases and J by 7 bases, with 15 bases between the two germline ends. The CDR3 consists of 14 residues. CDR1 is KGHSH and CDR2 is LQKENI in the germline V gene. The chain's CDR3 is CASSPLQGRGGYTF. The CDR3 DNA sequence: TGTGCCAGCTCACCCTTACAGGGTAGGGGTGGCTACACCTTC.

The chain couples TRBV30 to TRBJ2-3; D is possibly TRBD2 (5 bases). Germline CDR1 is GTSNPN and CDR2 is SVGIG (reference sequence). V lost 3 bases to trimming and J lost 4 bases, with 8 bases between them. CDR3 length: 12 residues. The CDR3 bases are TGTGCCTGGAGCGAGGGTCCAGATACGCAGTATTTT. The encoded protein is CAWSEGPDTQYF.

The CDR3 DNA reads TGCAGCGTCCGCCAACAGCTTGATTCACCCCTCCACTTT. Its translation: CSVRQQLDSPLHF. V and J are TRBV29-1 and TRBJ1-6; no definite D call. V lost 6 bases to trimming and J lost 8 bases, with 14 bases between them. Germline V gene data show CDR1 as SQVTM and CDR2 as ANQGSEA. The length of the CDR3 is 13 residues.

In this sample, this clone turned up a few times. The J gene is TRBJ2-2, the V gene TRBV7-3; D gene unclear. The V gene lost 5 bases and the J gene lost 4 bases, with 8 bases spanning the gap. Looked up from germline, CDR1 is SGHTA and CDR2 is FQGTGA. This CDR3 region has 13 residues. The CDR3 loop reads CASSAYITGELFF. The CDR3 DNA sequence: TGTGCCAGCAGCGCATATATCACCGGGGAGCTGTTTTTT. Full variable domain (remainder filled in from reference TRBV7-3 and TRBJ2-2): GAGVSQTPSNKVTEKGKYVELRCDPISGHTALYWYRQSLGQGPEFLIYFQGTGAADDSGLPNDRFFAVRPEGSVSTLKIQRTERGDSAVYLCASSAYITGELFFGEGSRLTVL.

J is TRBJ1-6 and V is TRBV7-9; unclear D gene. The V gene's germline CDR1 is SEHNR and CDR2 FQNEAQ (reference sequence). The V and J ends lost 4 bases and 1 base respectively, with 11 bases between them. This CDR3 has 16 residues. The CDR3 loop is CASSYLGGSYNSPLHF. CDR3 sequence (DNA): TGTGCCAGCAGCTACTTGGGTGGATCCTATAATTCACCCCTCCACTTT.

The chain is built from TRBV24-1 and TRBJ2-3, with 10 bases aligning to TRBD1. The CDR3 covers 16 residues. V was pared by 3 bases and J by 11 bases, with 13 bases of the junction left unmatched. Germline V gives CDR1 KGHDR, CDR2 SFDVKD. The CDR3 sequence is CATSDPGTGEQWGQYF. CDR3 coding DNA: TGTGCCACCAGTGATCCCGGGACAGGGGAGCAGTGGGGGCAGTATTTT.

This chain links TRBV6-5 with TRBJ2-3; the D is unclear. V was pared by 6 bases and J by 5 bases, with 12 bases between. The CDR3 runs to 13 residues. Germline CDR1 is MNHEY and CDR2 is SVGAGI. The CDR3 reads CASSPWGRDTQYF. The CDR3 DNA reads TGTGCCAGCAGCCCCTGGGGTAGAGATACGCAGTATTTT.

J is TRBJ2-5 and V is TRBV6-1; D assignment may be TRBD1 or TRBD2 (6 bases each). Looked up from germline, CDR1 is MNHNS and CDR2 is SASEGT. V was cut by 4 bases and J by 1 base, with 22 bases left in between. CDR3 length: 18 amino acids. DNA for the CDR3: TGTGCCAGCAGTGGTAGTGTCAGGGAGGTGGGGGCCCAAGAGACCCAGTACTTC. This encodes CASSGSVREVGAQETQYF.

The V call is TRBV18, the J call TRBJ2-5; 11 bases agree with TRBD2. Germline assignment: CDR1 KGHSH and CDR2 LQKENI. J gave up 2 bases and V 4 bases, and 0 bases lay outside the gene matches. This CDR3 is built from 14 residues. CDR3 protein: CASSRTSGQETQYF. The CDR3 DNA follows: TGTGCCAGCTCACGGACTAGCGGGCAAGAGACCCAGTACTTC.

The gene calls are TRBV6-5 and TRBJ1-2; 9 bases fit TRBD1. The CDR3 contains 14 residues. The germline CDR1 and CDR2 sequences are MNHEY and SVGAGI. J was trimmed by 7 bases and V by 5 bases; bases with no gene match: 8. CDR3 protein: CASSQKGQGVGYTF. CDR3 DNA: TGTGCCAGCAGTCAAAAGGGACAGGGAGTTGGCTACACCTTC.

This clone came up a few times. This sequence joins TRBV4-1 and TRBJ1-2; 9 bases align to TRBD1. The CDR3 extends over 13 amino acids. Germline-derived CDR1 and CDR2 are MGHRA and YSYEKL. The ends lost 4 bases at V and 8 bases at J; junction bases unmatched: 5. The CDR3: CASSRDRVGGYTF. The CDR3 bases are TGCGCCAGCAGCCGGGACAGGGTGGGAGGCTACACCTTC.

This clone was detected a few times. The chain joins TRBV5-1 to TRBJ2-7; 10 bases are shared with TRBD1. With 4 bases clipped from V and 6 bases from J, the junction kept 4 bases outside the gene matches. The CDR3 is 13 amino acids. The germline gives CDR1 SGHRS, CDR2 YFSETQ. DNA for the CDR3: TGCGCCAGCAGCGGGGACAGGGGTGGCGAGCAGTACTTC. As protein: CASSGDRGGEQYF. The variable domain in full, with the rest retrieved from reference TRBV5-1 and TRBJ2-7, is KAGVTQTPRYLIKTRGQQVTLSCSPISGHRSVSWYQQTPGQGLQFLFEYFSETQRNKGNFPGRFSGRQFSNSRSEMNVSTLELGDSALYLCASSGDRGGEQYFGPGTRLTVT.

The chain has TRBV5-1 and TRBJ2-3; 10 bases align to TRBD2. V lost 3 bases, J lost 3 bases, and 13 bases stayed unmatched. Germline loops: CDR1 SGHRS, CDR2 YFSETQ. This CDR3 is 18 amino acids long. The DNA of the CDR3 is TGCGCCAGCAGCTACGGGACTAGCGCTCGAATGGGGACAGATACGCAGTATTTT. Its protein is CASSYGTSARMGTDTQYF.

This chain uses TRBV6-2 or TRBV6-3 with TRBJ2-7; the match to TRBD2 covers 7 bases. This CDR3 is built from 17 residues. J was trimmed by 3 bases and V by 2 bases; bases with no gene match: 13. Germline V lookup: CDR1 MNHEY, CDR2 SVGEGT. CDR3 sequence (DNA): TGTGCCAGCAGTTACGCGGGGTTGGCTAGCGGCGACTACGAGCAGTACTTC. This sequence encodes CASSYAGLASGDYEQYF.